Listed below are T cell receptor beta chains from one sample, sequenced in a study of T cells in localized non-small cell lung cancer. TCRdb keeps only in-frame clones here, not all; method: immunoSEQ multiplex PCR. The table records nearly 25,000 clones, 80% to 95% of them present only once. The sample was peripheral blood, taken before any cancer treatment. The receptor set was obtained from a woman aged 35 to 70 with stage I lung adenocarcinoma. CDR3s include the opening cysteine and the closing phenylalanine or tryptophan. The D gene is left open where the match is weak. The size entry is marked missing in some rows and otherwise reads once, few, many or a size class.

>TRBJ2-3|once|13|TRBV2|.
CATGGQITDTQYF
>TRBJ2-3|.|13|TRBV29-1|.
CSVGHRLTDTQYF
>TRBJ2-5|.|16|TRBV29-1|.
CSVADGGDSQGVAQYF
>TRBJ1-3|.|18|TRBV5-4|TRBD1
CASSLAPGQGFSGNTIYF
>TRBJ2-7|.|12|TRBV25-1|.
CASSEYPYEQYF
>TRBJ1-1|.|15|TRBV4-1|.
CASSQQAGYSTEAFF
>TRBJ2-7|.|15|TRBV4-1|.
CASSQVSGLSVQQYF
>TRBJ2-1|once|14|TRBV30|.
CACKGWTERNEQFF
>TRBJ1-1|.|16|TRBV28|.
CASTPGRVQSNTEAFF
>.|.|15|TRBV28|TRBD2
CASRASGTSRYEQYF
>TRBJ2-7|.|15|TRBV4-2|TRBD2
CASSQVQASGSYRYF
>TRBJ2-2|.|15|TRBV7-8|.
CASSTTGGNTGELFF
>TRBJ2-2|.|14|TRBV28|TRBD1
CASSLSGGIGELFF
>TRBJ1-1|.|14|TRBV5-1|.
CASSLVAQNTEAFF
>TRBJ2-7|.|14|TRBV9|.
CASSPGTEFYEQYF
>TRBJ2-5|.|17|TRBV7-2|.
CASSFMRGRRYQETQYF
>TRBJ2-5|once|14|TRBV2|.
CASSELVGQETQYF
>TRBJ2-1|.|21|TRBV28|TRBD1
CASSLPPPGQARGRDYNEQFF
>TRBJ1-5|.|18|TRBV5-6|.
CASSFRQAARVGNQPQHF
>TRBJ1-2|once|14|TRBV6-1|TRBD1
CASNSQGAVYGYTF
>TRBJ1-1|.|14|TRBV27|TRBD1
CASSLGRGLTEAFF
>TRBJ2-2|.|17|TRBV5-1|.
CASSLIGSRRSTGELFF
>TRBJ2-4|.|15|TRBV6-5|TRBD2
CASSTGFRPGGGQYF
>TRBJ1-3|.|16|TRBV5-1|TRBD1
CASSSRQGLTGNTIYF
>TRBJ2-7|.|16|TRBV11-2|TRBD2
CASSLGGWAGGKEQYF
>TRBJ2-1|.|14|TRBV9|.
CASSVEIPNNEQFF
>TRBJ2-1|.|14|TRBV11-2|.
CASSLESGLAEQFF
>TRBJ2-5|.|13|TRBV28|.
CASSRWGKETQYF
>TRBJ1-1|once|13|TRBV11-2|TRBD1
CASSGDRNTEAFF
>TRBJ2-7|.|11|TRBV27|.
CASSFAHEQYF
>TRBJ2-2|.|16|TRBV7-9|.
CASSHDTYSITGELFF
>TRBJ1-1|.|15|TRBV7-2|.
CASRYNGGADTEAFF
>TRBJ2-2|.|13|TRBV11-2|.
CASSLVGTGELFF
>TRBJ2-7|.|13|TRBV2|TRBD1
CASSYTGGDEQYF
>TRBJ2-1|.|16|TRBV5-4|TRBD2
CASRAGTANSYNEQFF
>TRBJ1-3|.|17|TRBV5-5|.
CASSLAVLGTSGNTIYF
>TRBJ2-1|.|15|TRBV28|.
CASSLWRGYYNEQFF
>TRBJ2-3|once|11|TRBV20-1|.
CSASGTDTQYF
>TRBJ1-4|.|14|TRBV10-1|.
CASSESPGAEKLFF
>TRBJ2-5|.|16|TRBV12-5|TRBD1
CASGLGLQGATETQYF
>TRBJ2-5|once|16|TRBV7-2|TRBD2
CASSLARGGGAETQYF
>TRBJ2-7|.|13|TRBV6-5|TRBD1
CASSYVTGGEQYF
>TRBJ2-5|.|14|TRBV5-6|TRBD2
CASSNSGNQETQYF
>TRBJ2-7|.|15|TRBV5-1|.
CASSQAADTMGEQYF